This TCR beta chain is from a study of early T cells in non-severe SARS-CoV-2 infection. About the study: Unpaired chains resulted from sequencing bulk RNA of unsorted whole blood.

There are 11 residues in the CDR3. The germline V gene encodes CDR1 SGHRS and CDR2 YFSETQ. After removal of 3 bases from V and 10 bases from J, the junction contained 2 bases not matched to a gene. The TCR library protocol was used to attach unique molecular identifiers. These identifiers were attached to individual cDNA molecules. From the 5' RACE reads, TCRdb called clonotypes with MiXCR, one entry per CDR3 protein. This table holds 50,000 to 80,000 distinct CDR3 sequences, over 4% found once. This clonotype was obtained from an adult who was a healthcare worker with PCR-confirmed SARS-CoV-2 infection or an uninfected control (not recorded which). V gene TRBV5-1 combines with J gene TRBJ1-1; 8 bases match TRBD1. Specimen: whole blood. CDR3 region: CASSSGGTAFF. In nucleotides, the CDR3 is TGCGCCAGCAGCTCAGGGGGCACAGCTTTCTTT. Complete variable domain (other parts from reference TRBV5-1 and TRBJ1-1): KAGVTQTPRYLIKTRGQQVTLSCSPISGHRSVSWYQQTPGQGLQFLFEYFSETQRNKGNFPGRFSGRQFSNSRSEMNVSTLELGDSALYLCASSSGGTAFFGQGTRLTVV.